These 7 T cell receptor beta chains were sequenced from one sample in a study of cytomegalovirus exposure and HLA in healthy donors. Researchers ran the PCR with 60 Vbeta and 13 Jbeta primers. TCRdb keeps only in-frame clones here, not all; method: immunoSEQ multiplex PCR. The sample contains some 150,000 clones, around 81% of which appear only once. What was sequenced was PBMCs. The receptors originated from a man aged 50-59 years in good health and CMV-seronegative.

The V gene is TRBV2, the J gene TRBJ2-3; 7 nucleotides match TRBD2. The CDR3 extends over 15 amino acids. Looked up from germline, CDR1 is SNHLY and CDR2 is FYNNEI. Unmatched junction bases numbered 14, after V lost 7 bases and J lost 7 bases. CDR3 protein: CASNRGGPLVNTQYF. The CDR3 DNA follows: TGTGCCAGCAATCGCGGGGGTCCGTTAGTAAATACGCAGTATTTT.

The chain employs TRBV6-1 and TRBJ1-2; D is ambiguous. V was cut by 7 bases and J by 6 bases, with 15 bases left in between. Germline V gene sequence: CDR1 MNHNS, CDR2 SASEGT. CDR3 length: 13 residues. The CDR3 DNA reads as TGTGCCAGCACCCCATCCCCGCGGGATGGCTACACCTTC. The encoded protein is CASTPSPRDGYTF.

CDR3 sequence: CSVVMGGTGSPQHF. In DNA, the CDR3 is TGCAGCGTTGTGATGGGAGGCACGGGTTCGCCCCAGCATTTT. The V gene is TRBV29-1, the J gene TRBJ1-5; D unclear. Germline lookup yields CDR1 SQVTM and CDR2 ANQGSEA. Trimming left V 4 bases short and J 9 bases short, with 19 bases between. The CDR3 contains 14 residues.

The chain carries TRBV7-8 and TRBJ2-7; 7 nucleotides line up with TRBD1. Germline values: CDR1 SGHVS, CDR2 FQNEAQ. The V and J ends lost 5 bases and 6 bases, in that order; junction bases with no gene match: 10. The CDR3 spans 14 residues. The CDR3 DNA reads TGTGCCAGCAGCACTTCGACAGGGTTCGGCGAGCAGTACTTC. Translating it yields CASSTSTGFGEQYF.

This clone was observed once. The chain couples TRBV29-1 to TRBJ2-4; 10 bases agree with TRBD1. Germline CDR1 is SQVTM and CDR2 is ANQGSEA. This CDR3 comprises 15 residues. Trimming at V came to 1 base and at J to 1 base, leaving 1 base not matched to a gene. CDR3 in amino acids: CSVEGTGGAKNIQYF. CDR3 DNA sequence: TGCAGCGTTGAAGGGACAGGGGGGGCCAAAAACATTCAGTACTTC.

The chain carries TRBV7-9 and TRBJ2-1; 8 nucleotides line up with TRBD2. In germline, CDR1 is SEHNR, CDR2 FQNEAQ (reference sequence). The CDR3 is 16 amino acids. Trimming took 5 bases from V and 8 from J; bases not matched to a gene: 14. The CDR3 sequence is CASSVGVGTRMHEQFF. Here the CDR3 DNA reads TGTGCCAGCAGCGTAGGTGTCGGGACTAGGATGCATGAGCAGTTCTTC. The full variable domain, completed using reference TRBV7-9 and TRBJ2-1, is DTGVSQNPRHKITKRGQNVTFRCDPISEHNRLYWYRQTLGQGPEFLTYFQNEAQLEKSRLLSDRFSAERPKGSFSTLEIQRTEQGDSAMYLCASSVGVGTRMHEQFFGPGTRLTVL.

This chain connects TRBV28 to TRBJ1-3; D is possibly TRBD1 (6 bases). V gave up 5 bases and J gave up 2 bases, with 10 bases separating them. The germline V gene has CDR1 MDHEN and CDR2 SYDVKM. The CDR3 is 14 residues long. Written as DNA, the CDR3 is TGTGCCAGCAGTCCAACAGGGACTGGAAACACCATATATTTT. Amino acids: CASSPTGTGNTIYF. The complete variable domain, with remaining parts taken from reference TRBV28 and TRBJ1-3, reads DVKVTQSSRYLVKRTGEKVFLECVQDMDHENMFWYRQDPGLGLRLIYFSYDVKMKEKGDIPEGYSVSREKKERFSLILESASTNQTSMYLCASSPTGTGNTIYFGEGSWLTVV.